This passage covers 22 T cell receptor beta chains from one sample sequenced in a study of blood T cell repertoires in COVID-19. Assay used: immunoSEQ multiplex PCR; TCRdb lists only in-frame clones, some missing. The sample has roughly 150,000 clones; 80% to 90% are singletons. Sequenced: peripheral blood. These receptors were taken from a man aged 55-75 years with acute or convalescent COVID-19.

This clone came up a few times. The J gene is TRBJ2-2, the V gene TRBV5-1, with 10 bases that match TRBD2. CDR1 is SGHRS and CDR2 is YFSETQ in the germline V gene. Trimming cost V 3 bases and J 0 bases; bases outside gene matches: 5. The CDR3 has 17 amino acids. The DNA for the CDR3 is TGCGCCAGCAGCTCGCCGGGACTAGCGACGAACACCGGGGAGCTGTTTTTT. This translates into CASSSPGLATNTGELFF.

The CDR3 sequence is CAWSEGQYNSPLHF. In nucleotides, the CDR3 is TGTGCCTGGTCCGAGGGACAGTATAATTCACCCCTCCACTTT. This chain connects TRBV30 to TRBJ1-6; 7 positions match TRBD1. With V trimmed by 5 bases and J by 4 bases, 5 bases remained unmatched. The CDR3 extends over 14 amino acids. Germline-derived CDR1 and CDR2 are GTSNPN and SVGIG (reference sequence).

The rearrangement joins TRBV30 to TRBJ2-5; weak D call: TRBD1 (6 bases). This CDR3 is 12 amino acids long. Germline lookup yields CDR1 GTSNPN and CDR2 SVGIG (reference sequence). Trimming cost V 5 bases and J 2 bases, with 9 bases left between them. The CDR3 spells CAWDQGQETQYF. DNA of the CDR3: TGTGCCTGGGACCAGGGGCAAGAGACCCAGTACTTC. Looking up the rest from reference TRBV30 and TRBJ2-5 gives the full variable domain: SQTIHQWPATLVQPVGSPLSLECTVEGTSNPNLYWYRQAAGRGLQLLFYSVGIGQISSEVPQNLSASRPQDRQFILSSKKLLLSDSGFYLCAWDQGQETQYFGPGTRLLVL.

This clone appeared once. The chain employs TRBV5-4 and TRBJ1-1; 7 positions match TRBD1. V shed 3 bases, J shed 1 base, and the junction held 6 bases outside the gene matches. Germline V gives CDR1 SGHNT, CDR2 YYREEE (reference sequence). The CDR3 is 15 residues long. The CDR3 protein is CASSSAGQRNTEAFF. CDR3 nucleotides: TGTGCCAGCAGCTCCGCGGGACAGCGGAACACTGAAGCTTTCTTT.

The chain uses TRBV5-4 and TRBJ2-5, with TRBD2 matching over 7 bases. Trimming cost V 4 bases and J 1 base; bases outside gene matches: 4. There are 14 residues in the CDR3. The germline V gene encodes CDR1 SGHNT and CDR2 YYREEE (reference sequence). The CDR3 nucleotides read TGTGCCAGCAGCCAAGCGGGGAGCCAAGAGACCCAGTACTTC. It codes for CASSQAGSQETQYF.

In DNA form, the CDR3 reads TGCGCCAGCAGCCAAAGCGCACGGGTGGCAATCGAAGCTTTCTTT. It translates to CASSQSARVAIEAFF. The V gene is TRBV4-1, the J gene TRBJ1-1, with D uncertain. The V gene's germline CDR1 is MGHRA and CDR2 YSYEKL. The CDR3 is 15 amino acids. Trimming removed 2 bases from V and 8 bases from J, with 18 bases in between.

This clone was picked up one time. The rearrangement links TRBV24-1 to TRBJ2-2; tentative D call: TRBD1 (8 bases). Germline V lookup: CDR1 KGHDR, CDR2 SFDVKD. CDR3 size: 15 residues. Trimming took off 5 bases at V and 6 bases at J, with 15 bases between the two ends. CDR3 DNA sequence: TGTGCCACCAGTGCGGACAGGGAGGGGTCCGGGGAGCTGTTTTTT. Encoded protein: CATSADREGSGELFF.

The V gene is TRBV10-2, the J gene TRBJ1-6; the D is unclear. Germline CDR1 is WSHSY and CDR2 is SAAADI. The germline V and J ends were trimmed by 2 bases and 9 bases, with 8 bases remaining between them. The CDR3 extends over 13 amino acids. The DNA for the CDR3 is TGCGCCAGCAGTGAGGTTCTAAGTTCACCCCTCCACTTT. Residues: CASSEVLSSPLHF.

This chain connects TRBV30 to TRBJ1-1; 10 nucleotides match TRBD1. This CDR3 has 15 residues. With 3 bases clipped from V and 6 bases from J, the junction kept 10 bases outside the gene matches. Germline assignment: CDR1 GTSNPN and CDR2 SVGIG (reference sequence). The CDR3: CAWSRSGQGSAEAFF. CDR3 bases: TGTGCCTGGAGCAGGTCGGGACAGGGGTCCGCTGAAGCTTTCTTT.

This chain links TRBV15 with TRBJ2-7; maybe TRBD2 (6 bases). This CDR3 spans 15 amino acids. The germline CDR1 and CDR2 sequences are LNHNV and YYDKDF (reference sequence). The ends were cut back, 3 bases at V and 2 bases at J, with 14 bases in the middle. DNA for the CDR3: TGTGCCACCAGCAGCCTAGAGGGAGGAGCCTACGAGCAGTACTTC. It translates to CATSSLEGGAYEQYF.

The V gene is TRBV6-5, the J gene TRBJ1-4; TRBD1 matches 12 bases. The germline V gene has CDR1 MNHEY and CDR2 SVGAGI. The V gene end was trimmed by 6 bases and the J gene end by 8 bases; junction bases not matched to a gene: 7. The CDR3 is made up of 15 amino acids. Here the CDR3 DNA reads TGTGCCAGCAGCAACCTGGGACAGGGGGCGGAAAAACTGTTTTTT. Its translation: CASSNLGQGAEKLFF.

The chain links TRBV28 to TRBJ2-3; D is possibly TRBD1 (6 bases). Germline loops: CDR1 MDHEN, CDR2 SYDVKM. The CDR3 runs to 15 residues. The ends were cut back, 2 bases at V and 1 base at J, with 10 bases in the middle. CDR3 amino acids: CASSLGGSGTDTQYF. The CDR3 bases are TGTGCCAGCAGTTTAGGGGGCTCGGGCACAGATACGCAGTATTTT. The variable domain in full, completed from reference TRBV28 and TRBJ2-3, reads DVKVTQSSRYLVKRTGEKVFLECVQDMDHENMFWYRQDPGLGLRLIYFSYDVKMKEKGDIPEGYSVSREKKERFSLILESASTNQTSMYLCASSLGGSGTDTQYFGPGTRLTVL.

CDR3 sequence: CASSLCLRLAAGDTQYF. The CDR3 DNA is TGCGCCAGCAGCTTATGTCTGAGACTAGCGGCGGGAGATACGCAGTATTTT. The rearrangement uses TRBV5-1 and TRBJ2-3; 9 bases are a match to TRBD2. This CDR3 comprises 17 residues. The germline V gene encodes CDR1 SGHRS and CDR2 YFSETQ. Unmatched junction bases numbered 12, after V lost 2 bases and J lost 5 bases.

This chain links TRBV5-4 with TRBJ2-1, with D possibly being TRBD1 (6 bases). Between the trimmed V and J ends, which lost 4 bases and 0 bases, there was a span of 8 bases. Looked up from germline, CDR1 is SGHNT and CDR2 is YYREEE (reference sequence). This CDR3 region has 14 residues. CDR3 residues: CASSRDNSYNEQFF. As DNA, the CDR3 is TGTGCCAGCAGCCGGGACAACTCCTACAATGAGCAGTTCTTC.

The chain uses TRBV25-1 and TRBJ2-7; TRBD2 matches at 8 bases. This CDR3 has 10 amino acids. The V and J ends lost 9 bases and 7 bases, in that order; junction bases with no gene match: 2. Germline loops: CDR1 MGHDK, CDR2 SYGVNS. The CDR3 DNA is TGTGCCAGTGCGGGGGGTGAGCAGTACTTC. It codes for CASAGGEQYF.

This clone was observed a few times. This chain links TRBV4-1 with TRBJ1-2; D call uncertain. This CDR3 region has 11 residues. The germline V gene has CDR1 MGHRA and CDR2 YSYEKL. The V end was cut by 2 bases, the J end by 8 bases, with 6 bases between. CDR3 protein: CASSQLGGYTF. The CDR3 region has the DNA TGCGCCAGCAGCCAATTGGGCGGCTACACCTTC.

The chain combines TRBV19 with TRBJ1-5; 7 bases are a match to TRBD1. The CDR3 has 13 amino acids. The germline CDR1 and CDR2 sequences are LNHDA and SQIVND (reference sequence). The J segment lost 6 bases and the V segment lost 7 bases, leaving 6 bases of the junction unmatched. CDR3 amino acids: CASTDRVAQPQHF. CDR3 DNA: TGTGCCAGTACTGACAGGGTGGCTCAGCCCCAGCATTTT.

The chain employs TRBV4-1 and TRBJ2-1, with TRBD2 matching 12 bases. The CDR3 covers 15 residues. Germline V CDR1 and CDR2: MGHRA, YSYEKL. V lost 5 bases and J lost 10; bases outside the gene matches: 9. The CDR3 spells CASSAPSGGAREQFF. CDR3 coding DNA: TGCGCCAGCAGCGCCCCTAGCGGGGGGGCCCGGGAGCAGTTCTTC.

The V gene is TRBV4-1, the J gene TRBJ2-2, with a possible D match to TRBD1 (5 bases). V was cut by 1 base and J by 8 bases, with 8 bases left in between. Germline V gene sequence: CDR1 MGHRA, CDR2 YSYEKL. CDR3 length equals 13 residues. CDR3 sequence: CASSQVREGELFF. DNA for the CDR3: TGCGCCAGCAGCCAAGTCAGGGAAGGGGAGCTGTTTTTT.

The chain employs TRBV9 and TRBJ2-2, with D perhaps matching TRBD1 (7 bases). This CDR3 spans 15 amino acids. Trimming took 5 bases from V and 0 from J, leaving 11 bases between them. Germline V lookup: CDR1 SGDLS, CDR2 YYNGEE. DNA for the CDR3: TGTGCCAGCAGTGCGGGACAGCCGAACACCGGGGAGCTGTTTTTT. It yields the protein CASSAGQPNTGELFF.

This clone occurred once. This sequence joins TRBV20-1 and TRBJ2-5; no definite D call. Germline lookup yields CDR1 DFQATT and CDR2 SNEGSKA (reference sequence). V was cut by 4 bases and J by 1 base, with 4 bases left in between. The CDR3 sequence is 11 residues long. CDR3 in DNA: TGCAGTGCTAACAGCCAAGAGACCCAGTACTTC. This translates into CSANSQETQYF.

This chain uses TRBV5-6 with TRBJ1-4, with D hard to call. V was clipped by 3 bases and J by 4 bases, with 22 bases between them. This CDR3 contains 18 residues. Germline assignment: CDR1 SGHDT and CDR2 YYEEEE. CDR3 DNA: TGTGCCAGCAGCTGGGCGGGTGGGAGTCGACCCCGTAATGAAAAACTGTTTTTT. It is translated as CASSWAGGSRPRNEKLFF. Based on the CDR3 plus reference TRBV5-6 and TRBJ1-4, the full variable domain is DAGVTQSPTHLIKTRGQQVTLRCSPKSGHDTVSWYQQALGQGPQFIFQYYEEEERQRGNFPDRFSGHQFPNYSSELNVNALLLGDSALYLCASSWAGGSRPRNEKLFFGSGTQLSVL.